The next 26 T cell receptor beta chains were all read from a single sample in a study of metastatic and nonmetastatic thyroid tumors. TCRdb reanalyzed the PCR reads with MiXCR. Of 15,000 to 20,000 clones in the sample, 25% to 30% are singletons; the top ten hold under 15%. Ahead of thyroid surgery, no patient had received treatment of any kind. Sequences were obtained from tumor tissue. The receptor source for this set is a female donor with papillary thyroid cancer or a benign thyroid nodule (not recorded which). Some clones in this sample may be carry-over from other donors' samples.

This clone showed up just a few times. This chain links TRBV2 with TRBJ1-2; 9 positions agree with TRBD1. Germline CDR1 and CDR2: SNHLY and FYNNEI. CDR3 length equals 13 residues. The trim removed 6 bases at V and 4 bases at J, leaving 3 bases unmatched. CDR3 sequence: CASSLGQGYGYTF. CDR3 bases: TGTGCCAGCAGCCTGGGACAGGGCTATGGCTACACCTTC. The complete variable domain, with remaining parts taken from reference TRBV2 and TRBJ1-2, reads EPEVTQTPSHQVTQMGQEVILRCVPISNHLYFYWYRQILGQKVEFLVSFYNNEISEKSEIFDDQFSVERPDGSNFTLKIRSTKLEDSAMYFCASSLGQGYGYTFGSGTRLTVV.

This clone is medium-sized within its sample. V and J are TRBV20-1 and TRBJ1-2, with TRBD1 matching 8 bases. The V and J ends lost 6 bases and 1 base, in that order; junction bases with no gene match: 4. The CDR3 runs 13 residues. Germline values: CDR1 DFQATT, CDR2 SNEGSKA (reference sequence). The CDR3 coding sequence is TGCAGTGCCAGGACAGGGCTTAACTATGGCTACACCTTC. This gives the protein CSARTGLNYGYTF.

V and J are TRBV7-8 and TRBJ1-2; D ambiguous. V lost 0 bases and J 4 bases, leaving 9 bases between the germline ends. Germline CDR1 is SGHVS and CDR2 is FQNEAQ. The CDR3 contains 14 residues. The CDR3 here is CASSLAAGGYGYTF. CDR3 in DNA: TGTGCCAGCAGCTTAGCGGCAGGAGGCTATGGCTACACCTTC.

The J gene is TRBJ1-6, the V gene TRBV20-1; 8 bases are a match to TRBD1. Losses at the gene ends were 0 bases for V and 9 bases for J; bases not matched to a gene: 4. CDR1 and CDR2 from the germline V gene are DFQATT and SNEGSKA (reference sequence). The CDR3 has 14 amino acids. CDR3 sequence: CSARDETGASPLHF. The DNA of the CDR3 is TGCAGTGCTAGAGACGAGACAGGGGCTTCACCCCTCCACTTT.

The V gene is TRBV5-6, the J gene TRBJ1-2, with D perhaps matching TRBD1 (6 bases). CDR3 length: 14 amino acids. Trimming stripped 4 bases from V and 0 bases from J, with 10 bases between. Germline V CDR1 and CDR2: SGHDT, YYEEEE. The CDR3 sequence is CASSRDNANYGYTF. CDR3 DNA sequence: TGTGCCAGCAGCCGGGACAACGCTAACTATGGCTACACCTTC.

The chain joins TRBV4-2 to TRBJ2-7; D perhaps matches TRBD1 (5 bases). Per germline, CDR1 LGHNA and CDR2 YNFKEQ. V was cut by 2 bases and J by 2 bases, with 10 bases left in between. The CDR3 covers 14 residues. CDR3 region: CASSQTRQPYEQYF. CDR3 in DNA: TGTGCCAGCAGCCAAACCCGACAGCCCTACGAGCAGTACTTC.

The J gene is TRBJ2-3, the V gene TRBV7-2, with D perhaps matching TRBD1 (5 bases). Deletions cut 5 bases from V and 5 bases from J, with 14 bases between. The germline V gene encodes CDR1 SGHTA and CDR2 FQGNSA. The CDR3 has 14 residues. CDR3 DNA sequence: TGTGCCAGCAGCCAGAGTGGGGCTCGAGATACGCAGTATTTT. As protein: CASSQSGARDTQYF.

This clone was seen only a few times. Other DNA sequences in the sample encode the same CDR3. The CDR3 region is CASSGPQEGWEGYTF. The CDR3 nucleotides are TGTGCCAGCAGTGGCCCACAGGAAGGGTGGGAGGGCTACACCTTC. The rearrangement uses TRBV6-1 and TRBJ1-2, with D perhaps TRBD1 (5 bases). The V end was cut by 4 bases, the J end by 8 bases, with 20 bases between. The CDR3 is made up of 15 amino acids. Germline V CDR1 and CDR2: MNHNS, SASEGT.

By sample fraction, this clone is medium-sized. Written as DNA, the CDR3 is TGTGCCAGCAGTTTATTTGGGCTAGCGGGAGCAAAGAATGAGCAGTTCTTC. Amino acid sequence: CASSLFGLAGAKNEQFF. The rearrangement uses TRBV12-3 or TRBV12-4 and TRBJ2-1; 10 nucleotides line up with TRBD2. There are 17 residues in the CDR3. The V and J ends lost 2 bases and 7 bases, in that order; junction bases with no gene match: 11.

In the case of this clone: This may be a read error, as it is one base from a much larger clone. The rearrangement uses TRBV6-5 and TRBJ1-2, with TRBD1 matching 10 bases. The CDR3 spans 17 residues. Germline V CDR1 and CDR2: MNHEY, SVGAGI. The CDR3 loop reads CASNYAGTGAGNYGYTF. The CDR3 nucleotides read TGTGCCAGCAATTACGCCGGGACAGGGGCAGGAAACTATGGCTACACCTTC.

V usage is TRBV3-1 and J usage is TRBJ2-5; a possible D gene is TRBD1 (6 bases). Germline V lookup: CDR1 LGHDT, CDR2 YNNKEL (reference sequence). This CDR3 spans 18 amino acids. V lost 5 bases and J 1 base, leaving 23 bases between the germline ends. The CDR3 nucleotides read TGTGCCAGCAGCGGGGGTCTGCCGGGACATCTTCTCCAAGAGACCCAGTACTTC. Protein: CASSGGLPGHLLQETQYF.

In nucleotides, the CDR3 is TGTGCCAGCAGTCCCCCCGGGACAGGGGTGACCGGGGAGCTGTTTTTT. Amino acids: CASSPPGTGVTGELFF. This chain connects TRBV6-1 to TRBJ2-2; TRBD1 aligns across 10 bases. After removal of 5 bases from V and 5 bases from J, the junction contained 8 bases not matched to a gene. Germline-derived CDR1 and CDR2 are MNHNS and SASEGT. The CDR3 consists of 16 residues.

Turning to this clone: This sample also contains other DNA sequences that code for the same CDR3. V usage is TRBV27 and J usage is TRBJ2-1, with 8 nucleotides matching TRBD2. This CDR3 region has 14 residues. V gave up 9 bases and J gave up 4 bases; unmatched junction bases: 8. The germline V gene encodes CDR1 MNHEY and CDR2 SMNVEV (reference sequence). The CDR3 nucleotides are TGTGCCAGTAGCCCGGGAGGGTTTTACAATGAGCAGTTCTTC. As protein: CASSPGGFYNEQFF.

This clone has only a few counts. This rearrangement joins TRBV12-3 or TRBV12-4 to TRBJ2-2; 12 nucleotides agree with TRBD2. The CDR3 covers 16 residues. V shed 5 bases and J 6 bases; nucleotides not matched to a gene: 7. CDR3 sequence: CASSPLLAGGSGELFF. The DNA for the CDR3 is TGTGCCAGCAGTCCGTTGCTAGCGGGGGGGTCCGGGGAGCTGTTTTTT.

Regarding this clone: A read error is possible here, since a much larger clone lies one base away. The chain uses TRBV28 and TRBJ1-5; D gene ambiguous. The CDR3 loop spans 15 amino acids. Germline lookup yields CDR1 MDHEN and CDR2 SYDVKM. V lost 5 bases and J 4 bases, leaving 15 bases between the germline ends. CDR3 loop: CASSPSDDINQPQHF. The DNA of the CDR3 is TGTGCCAGCAGTCCCAGTGATGATATTAATCAGCCCCAGCATTTT.

The chain uses TRBV5-5 and TRBJ1-6; a weak D match, TRBD1 (5 bases). Trimming removed 1 base from V and 10 bases from J, with 18 bases in between. There are 16 residues in the CDR3. Germline CDR1 reads SGHKS; CDR2 reads YYEKEE (reference sequence). CDR3 amino acids: CASSLTGSPFFSPLHF. CDR3 nucleotides: TGTGCCAGCAGCTTGACAGGCAGTCCTTTTTTCTCACCCCTCCACTTT.

V gene TRBV6-5 combines with J gene TRBJ2-7, with D perhaps TRBD2 (7 bases). Looked up from germline, CDR1 is MNHEY and CDR2 is SVGAGI. The CDR3 sequence is 15 residues long. Trimming left V 0 bases short and J 6 bases short, with 15 bases between. CDR3 in amino acids: CASSYSGGGAFEQYF. CDR3 DNA: TGTGCCAGCAGTTACTCGGGAGGGGGGGCCTTCGAGCAGTACTTC.

The CDR3 protein is CASSLEPGQGIGYTF. The CDR3 DNA reads as TGTGCCAGCAGCTTAGAACCGGGACAGGGAATTGGCTACACCTTC. The chain combines TRBV11-2 with TRBJ1-2, with 9 bases identical to TRBD1. This CDR3 has 15 residues. After removal of 0 bases from V and 7 bases from J, the junction contained 6 bases not matched to a gene. Germline V gene data show CDR1 as SGHAT and CDR2 as FQNNGV.

This clone was found many times. The chain carries TRBV5-6 and TRBJ1-4, with D uncertain. This CDR3 is 13 amino acids long. From germline, CDR1 is SGHDT and CDR2 YYEEEE. Trimming left V 4 bases short and J 7 bases short, with 11 bases between. The chain's CDR3 is CASSRRESEKLFF. CDR3 in DNA: TGTGCCAGCAGCCGGAGGGAAAGTGAAAAACTGTTTTTT.

V and J are TRBV6-1 and TRBJ1-2; D not resolved. Per the germline V gene, CDR1 is MNHNS and CDR2 is SASEGT. Trimming pared 10 bases from V and 7 bases from J, leaving 10 bases between. The CDR3 is 10 amino acids. CDR3 nucleotide sequence: TGTGCCACCGTGAGTGGTGGCTACACCTTC. Translating gives CATVSGGYTF.

This rearrangement joins TRBV20-1 to TRBJ2-5; 10 bases fit TRBD2. The J call may be incorrect, as the DNA end agrees better with TRBJ2-1. The CDR3 sequence is 17 residues long. Looked up from germline, CDR1 is DFQATT and CDR2 is SNEGSKA (reference sequence). CDR3 in amino acids: CSASPLAGAESYNEQFF. The CDR3, as DNA: TGCAGTGCTAGTCCGCTAGCGGGAGCCGAGTCTTACAATGAGCAGTTCTTC.

In this sample, this clone turned up a few times. The chain combines TRBV6-1 with TRBJ2-1; 12 bases are shared with TRBD1. With V trimmed by 6 bases and J by 8 bases, 11 bases remained unmatched. The CDR3 is made up of 16 amino acids. From germline, CDR1 is MNHNS and CDR2 SASEGT. CDR3 nucleotide sequence: TGTGCCAGCAGGGTGCCCGGGACAGGGGGCCGCGATGAGCAGTTCTTC. Protein sequence: CASRVPGTGGRDEQFF.

V is TRBV7-3 and J is TRBJ2-1; 9 positions match TRBD2. The CDR3 has 15 residues. CDR1 and CDR2 from the germline V gene are SGHTA and FQGTGA. J gave up 3 bases and V 4 bases, and 4 bases lay outside the gene matches. This chain's CDR3 is CASSSLAGVYNEQFF. The CDR3 coding sequence is TGTGCCAGCAGCTCACTAGCGGGTGTCTACAATGAGCAGTTCTTC.

By share, this clone ranks as medium-sized. V gene TRBV6-2 or TRBV6-3 combines with J gene TRBJ2-3; D is unclear. The CDR3 runs to 14 residues. Germline assignment: CDR1 MNHEY and CDR2 SVGEGT. V lost 0 bases, J lost 3 bases, and 7 bases lay in between. CDR3 nucleotides: TGTGCCAGCAGTTACTCGATACTAACAGATACGCAGTATTTT. It encodes CASSYSILTDTQYF.

The J gene is TRBJ1-1, the V gene TRBV4-3, with a tentative D call TRBD1 (5 bases). Germline V lookup: CDR1 LGHNA, CDR2 YSLEER. Trimming removed 1 base from V and 8 bases from J, with 14 bases in between. CDR3 length: 14 residues. This CDR3 is CASSQAGAPLEAFF. In DNA, the CDR3 is TGCGCCAGCAGCCAAGCCGGGGCCCCCCTGGAAGCTTTCTTT.

The chain recombines TRBV7-2 with TRBJ2-7, with D possibly being TRBD1 or TRBD2 (6 bases each). V gave up 2 bases and J gave up 5 bases, with 13 bases separating them. The CDR3 is 14 residues long. In germline, CDR1 is SGHTA, CDR2 FQGNSA. Here the CDR3 reads CASSLRWGADEQYF. Here the CDR3 DNA reads TGTGCCAGCAGCTTAAGATGGGGGGCTGACGAGCAGTACTTC.